What follows is one T cell receptor beta chain and its context. Its target is not known. T cells were sequenced at a targeted depth of 1 in 200,000 to 1 in 1 million. TCRdb keeps only in-frame clones here, not all; method: immunoSEQ multiplex PCR. This sample yields about 160,000 clones, of which 70% to 85% are seen a single time; over 4.5% belongs to the top ten. Germline CDR1 reads SGDLS; CDR2 reads YYNGEE. CDR3 length equals 15 residues. Losses at the gene ends were 4 bases for V and 3 bases for J; bases not matched to a gene: 2. This record belongs to a study of cytotoxic CD8 clonotypes in ibrutinib-treated CLL. General study points: At ibrutinib response, clonality increased, and at progression it declined back toward baseline. Baseline clonality, higher than in age-matched healthy donors, tracked circulating CD8+ T-cell counts. Once treatment began, public clonotypes, which were uncommon, contracted or stayed stable.

V usage is TRBV9 and J usage is TRBJ2-1; 12 nucleotides align to TRBD2. The specimen was PBMCs, collected after 24 months of ibrutinib treatment. This clonotype was sampled from a human donor with chronic lymphocytic leukemia. The CDR3 DNA sequence: TGTGCCAGCAGCTCACTAGCGGGGGGCTACAATGAGCAGTTCTTC. Translating gives CASSSLAGGYNEQFF.